These 5 T cell receptor beta chains were sequenced from one sample in a study of Tregs in tolerant kidney transplant recipients. Generated by immunoSEQ multiplex PCR, the TCRdb table keeps only in-frame clones and is missing some. Among 200,000 to 300,000 clones, 80% to 85% were seen once, and the ten largest hold about 0.64%. Input material: CD4+ T cells from blood. The receptors originated from a human donor in good health.

This rearrangement joins TRBV30 to TRBJ2-7; tentative D call: TRBD1 (5 bases). Germline lookup yields CDR1 GTSNPN and CDR2 SVGIG (reference sequence). Trimming stripped 2 bases from V and 4 bases from J, with 9 bases between. This CDR3 is built from 12 residues. The CDR3 loop is CAWSTQGYEQYF. Here the CDR3 DNA reads TGTGCCTGGAGTACCCAGGGTTACGAGCAGTACTTC.

For this clone: Mismatch with germline at one junction end may stem from a read error. Other DNA sequences in this sample translate to the same CDR3. V is TRBV4-2 and J is TRBJ2-1; no clear D gene. CDR1 is LGHNA, CDR2 YNFKEQ, per germline. The CDR3 extends over 16 amino acids. CDR3 nucleotide sequence: TGTGCCAGTAGCCGGTCCTCGGCGAAGATTATGGATGAGCAGTTCTTC. Amino acid sequence: CASSRSSAKIMDEQFF.

The chain joins TRBV15 to TRBJ1-4, with D unclear. The CDR3 is 16 amino acids. V lost 4 bases and J 0 bases, leaving 12 bases between the germline ends. The germline V gene encodes CDR1 LNHNV and CDR2 YYDKDF (reference sequence). The CDR3 sequence: CATSTYDAATNEKLFF. CDR3 bases: TGTGCCACCAGCACTTATGACGCCGCAACTAATGAAAAACTGTTTTTT.

The chain joins TRBV19 to TRBJ1-2, with no clear D. The germline gives CDR1 LNHDA, CDR2 SQIVND (reference sequence). This CDR3 contains 16 residues. Trimming pared 4 bases from V and 0 bases from J, leaving 15 bases between. CDR3 amino acids: CASSNLGLQPNYGYTF. In nucleotides, the CDR3 is TGTGCCAGTAGTAATCTAGGACTGCAGCCTAACTATGGCTACACCTTC.

The rearrangement uses TRBV7-2 and TRBJ2-3, with D tentatively TRBD2 (5 bases). CDR1 SGHTA and CDR2 FQGNSA come from the germline V gene. Trimming stripped 2 bases from V and 2 bases from J, with 11 bases between. This CDR3 is built from 15 residues. The chain's CDR3 is CASSLQAAFTDTQYF. CDR3 sequence (DNA): TGTGCCAGCAGCTTACAAGCGGCATTCACAGATACGCAGTATTTT.